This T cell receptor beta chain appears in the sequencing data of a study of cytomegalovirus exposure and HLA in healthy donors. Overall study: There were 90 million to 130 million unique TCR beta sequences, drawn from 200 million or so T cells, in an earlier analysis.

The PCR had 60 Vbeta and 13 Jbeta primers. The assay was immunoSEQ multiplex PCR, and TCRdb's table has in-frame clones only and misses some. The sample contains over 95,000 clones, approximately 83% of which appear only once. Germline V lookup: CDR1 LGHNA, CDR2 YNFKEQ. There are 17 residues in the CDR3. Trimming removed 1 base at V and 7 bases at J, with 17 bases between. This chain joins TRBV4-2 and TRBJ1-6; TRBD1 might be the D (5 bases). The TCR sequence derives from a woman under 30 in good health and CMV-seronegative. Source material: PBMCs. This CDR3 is CASSQAGQPFDNSPLHF. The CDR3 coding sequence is TGTGCCAGCAGCCAAGCCGGACAACCGTTTGACAATTCACCCCTCCACTTT.